Described below is a single T cell receptor (beta chain) sequence and its context. The data are from a study of T cell changes during pregnancy in multiple sclerosis. Assay: immunoSEQ multiplex PCR; the TCRdb copy retains only in-frame clones and omits some. Of about 59,000 clones in the sample, about 94% were seen once. The starting material was CD8+ T cells from peripheral blood mononuclear cells, obtained in the third trimester of pregnancy. The receptor's source is a female donor with multiple sclerosis, enrolled in a pregnancy study.

The CDR3: CASHQGYSNQPQHF. The CDR3 coding sequence is TGTGCCAGCCATCAGGGGTATAGCAATCAGCCCCAGCATTTT. The V gene is TRBV27, the J gene TRBJ1-5; maybe TRBD1 (6 bases). This CDR3 spans 14 amino acids. CDR1 and CDR2 from the germline V gene are MNHEY and SMNVEV (reference sequence). The V and J ends lost 8 bases and 0 bases respectively, with 11 bases between them.